Presented here are 20 T cell receptor beta chains from one specimen sequenced in a study of T cells after yellow fever vaccination. TCRdb processed the 5' RACE reads anew with MiXCR; each CDR3 protein has one entry. The sample consists of about 630,000 distinct CDR3 sequences, 10% to 15% of them appearing once. The sample consisted of PBMCs, taken on the day of the yellow fever booster vaccination. The receptors shown here come from a young man who received the YFV17D yellow fever vaccine.

The chain combines TRBV7-9 with TRBJ2-5; D is possibly TRBD1 or TRBD2 (5 bases each). V shed 5 bases and J shed 6 bases, with 13 bases lying between them. Germline-derived CDR1 and CDR2 are SEHNR and FQNEAQ (reference sequence). CDR3 length: 13 amino acids. CDR3 in DNA: TGTGCCAGCAGCGTGGGACCGCTAAAGACCCAGTACTTC. Protein: CASSVGPLKTQYF.

V gene TRBV12-3 or TRBV12-4 combines with J gene TRBJ2-7, with D unclear. The V end lost 6 bases, the J end lost 5 bases, and 17 bases lay between the germline ends. This CDR3 has 14 amino acids. The CDR3 sequence: CASSPPGRPDEQYF. The CDR3 DNA sequence: TGTGCCAGCAGCCCCCCGGGCCGGCCCGACGAGCAGTACTTC.

The chain employs TRBV12-3 or TRBV12-4 and TRBJ1-4; 9 bases are a match to TRBD1. The CDR3 contains 14 residues. V shed 2 bases, J shed 11 bases, and the junction held 6 bases outside the gene matches. CDR3 DNA: TGTGCCAGCAGTTTAACGGGACAGGGCGGCAAACTGTTTTTT. Translating it yields CASSLTGQGGKLFF.

A few counts support this clonotype. The chain joins TRBV9 to TRBJ1-3, with 7 nucleotides matching TRBD1. In germline, CDR1 is SGDLS, CDR2 YYNGEE. The CDR3 runs to 14 residues. With 2 bases clipped from V and 7 bases from J, the junction kept 6 bases outside the gene matches. CDR3 in amino acids: CASSVQTGSNTIYF. The CDR3 DNA is TGTGCCAGCAGCGTCCAGACAGGGTCGAACACCATATATTTT.

This clonotype occurred a few times. The CDR3 sequence is CASSSMDLYGYTF. The CDR3 DNA sequence: TGTGCCAGCAGTTCTATGGACCTCTATGGCTACACCTTC. V gene TRBV12-3 or TRBV12-4 combines with J gene TRBJ1-2; D gene unclear. This CDR3 comprises 13 residues. Trimming left V 4 bases short and J 4 bases short, with 10 bases between.

This clonotype was detected a few times. The chain links TRBV29-1 to TRBJ2-3; D not resolved. The CDR3 has 12 amino acids. The V end lost 7 bases, the J end lost 7 bases, and 15 bases lay between the germline ends. Germline-derived CDR1 and CDR2 are SQVTM and ANQGSEA. The CDR3 protein is CSALPDGNTQYF. CDR3 bases: TGCAGCGCCCTCCCGGATGGGAATACGCAGTATTTT.

In this sample, this clonotype turned up a few times. This chain joins TRBV4-1 and TRBJ2-7; 9 bases align to TRBD1. CDR3 length: 15 amino acids. Germline V CDR1 and CDR2: MGHRA, YSYEKL. J lost 2 bases, V lost 5 bases, and 7 bases had no gene match. CDR3 amino acids: CASSYGQGTPYEQYF. The CDR3 DNA reads as TGCGCCAGCAGCTATGGACAGGGGACACCCTACGAGCAGTACTTC.

This chain joins TRBV18 and TRBJ2-3; D is tentatively TRBD1 or TRBD2 (6 bases each). The CDR3 consists of 15 residues. The germline gives CDR1 KGHSH, CDR2 LQKENI. The V and J ends lost 4 bases and 2 bases respectively, with 13 bases between them. CDR3 in DNA: TGTGCCAGCTCACTCCTCGGGGGCTTCACAGATACGCAGTATTTT. This translates into CASSLLGGFTDTQYF.

This clonotype has only a few counts. This chain connects TRBV7-2 to TRBJ2-5, with D tentatively TRBD1 (5 bases). CDR1 SGHTA and CDR2 FQGNSA come from the germline V gene. Trimming removed 2 bases at V and 5 bases at J, with 15 bases between. The CDR3 covers 15 residues. This CDR3 reads CASSLPIQVWETQYF. The CDR3 nucleotides read TGTGCCAGCAGCTTACCAATACAGGTTTGGGAGACCCAGTACTTC.

In its sample, this clonotype was seen a few times. V is TRBV6-5 and J is TRBJ2-6; D uncertain. V gave up 1 base and J gave up 2 bases, with 6 bases separating them. The CDR3 runs 15 residues. CDR1 and CDR2 (germline): MNHEY, SVGAGI. The CDR3 here is CASSYLGTGANVLTF. The DNA for the CDR3 is TGTGCCAGCAGTTACTTGGGCACTGGGGCCAACGTCCTGACTTTC.

J is TRBJ1-1 and V is TRBV6-5, with a possible D match to TRBD1 (5 bases). The CDR3 runs 14 residues. Trimming cost V 2 bases and J 10 bases, with 17 bases left between them. Germline V gene lookup returns CDR1 MNHEY and CDR2 SVGAGI. CDR3 in DNA: TGTGCCAGCAGTTACACCCCTCGTGGGACCCTAGCTTTCTTT. Translated: CASSYTPRGTLAFF.

This clonotype was detected only a few times. V usage is TRBV20-1 and J usage is TRBJ2-3; D is undetermined. Per germline, CDR1 DFQATT and CDR2 SNEGSKA (reference sequence). The CDR3 has 13 amino acids. CDR3 DNA: TGCAGCGGTCGGGCGCCTAGCACAGATACGCAGTATTTT. Translation: CSGRAPSTDTQYF.

V is TRBV5-1 and J is TRBJ2-3; D tentatively fits TRBD1 or TRBD2 (5 bases each). The CDR3 is 15 residues long. V was cut by 3 bases and J by 3 bases, with 14 bases left in between. Germline CDR1 is SGHRS and CDR2 is YFSETQ. The CDR3 DNA reads TGCGCCAGCAGCTACGAGAGGGGTGGGACAGATACGCAGTATTTT. It codes for CASSYERGGTDTQYF.

The rearrangement links TRBV28 to TRBJ2-1; 7 bases map to TRBD1. Germline CDR1 reads MDHEN; CDR2 reads SYDVKM. V gave up 5 bases and J gave up 0 bases; unmatched junction bases: 13. This CDR3 has 18 amino acids. The CDR3 nucleotides are TGTGCCAGCAGTGGGGTAGTAGGGGGCGGTCACTCCTACAATGAGCAGTTCTTC. Translating it yields CASSGVVGGGHSYNEQFF. The full variable domain, with the rest looked up from reference TRBV28 and TRBJ2-1, is DVKVTQSSRYLVKRTGEKVFLECVQDMDHENMFWYRQDPGLGLRLIYFSYDVKMKEKGDIPEGYSVSREKKERFSLILESASTNQTSMYLCASSGVVGGGHSYNEQFFGPGTRLTVL.

This chain connects TRBV20-1 to TRBJ1-2; possible D gene TRBD1, 6 bases. The CDR3 contains 14 residues. Germline CDR1 DFQATT, CDR2 SNEGSKA (reference sequence). Trimming left V 0 bases short and J 7 bases short, with 15 bases between. CDR3 bases: TGCAGTGCTAGAGAGGGGGGGGCCGCTGGTGGCTACACCTTC. Translation: CSAREGGAAGGYTF.

V gene TRBV12-3 or TRBV12-4 combines with J gene TRBJ2-1; TRBD2 might be the D (5 bases). This CDR3 is built from 14 residues. Trimming took off 5 bases at V and 9 bases at J, with 17 bases between the two ends. The CDR3 is CASSTNSLGSEQFF. DNA of the CDR3: TGTGCCAGCAGTACCAATTCACTAGGGTCTGAGCAGTTCTTC.

This clonotype was counted only a few times. The chain joins TRBV27 to TRBJ1-4; TRBD1 matches at 8 bases. The ends lost 5 bases at V and 1 base at J; junction bases unmatched: 9. The germline gives CDR1 MNHEY, CDR2 SMNVEV (reference sequence). CDR3 length: 17 amino acids. The CDR3 sequence is CASSKSRGRGTNEKLFF. CDR3 coding DNA: TGTGCCAGCAGTAAGTCCAGGGGGCGAGGAACTAATGAAAAACTGTTTTTT.

The CDR3 loop is CASSVGGVSEQYF. CDR3 nucleotides: TGTGCCAGCAGTGTAGGGGGGGTCAGCGAGCAGTACTTC. The chain carries TRBV7-2 and TRBJ2-7; weak D call: TRBD2 (7 bases). This CDR3 is 13 amino acids long. With 6 bases removed from V and 6 bases from J, the gap between germline ends came to 15 bases. The germline V gene has CDR1 SGHTA and CDR2 FQGNSA.

This clonotype turned up a few times. This sequence joins TRBV5-6 and TRBJ2-5, with 9 bases identical to TRBD1. The CDR3 sequence is 16 residues long. Germline V gene sequence: CDR1 SGHDT, CDR2 YYEEEE. V lost 5 bases to trimming and J lost 2 bases; unmatched junction nucleotides: 10. The CDR3 region is CASSPLRDREQETQYF. DNA of the CDR3: TGTGCCAGCAGTCCGCTCCGGGACAGGGAACAAGAGACCCAGTACTTC.

Comment on this clonotype: The junction and the germline gene differ at one end; a read error may be behind it. The chain has TRBV6-2 or TRBV6-3 and TRBJ1-2; the D is unclear. The V gene's germline CDR1 is MNHEY and CDR2 SVGEGT. The CDR3 spans 12 residues. CDR3 nucleotide sequence: TGTGCCAGCAGTTACGGGCTCTATGGCTACCCCTTC. This codes for CASSYGLYGYPF.